The TCR beta chain described here comes from a study of blood T cells in healthy people across ages. Alongside a J-beta primer mix, a sample-barcoded 5' primer served in a second PCR lasting roughly 7 to 12 cycles. MiXCR, run by TCRdb on the 5' RACE reads, gives a single entry per CDR3 protein. Here the sample spans around 1.5 million distinct CDR3 sequences, 59% being singletons. Trimming removed 3 bases from V and 7 bases from J; junction bases left unmatched: 7. This CDR3 spans 16 amino acids. Looked up from germline, CDR1 is SGHTA and CDR2 is FQGNSA. Sample: blood. The V call is TRBV7-2, the J call TRBJ2-3; TRBD2 aligns across 13 bases. This receptor was taken from a man younger than 35 in good health. The CDR3 nucleotides read TGTGCCAGCAGCTTCCGACTAGCGGGGGGCCGTCATACGCAGTATTTT. Its translation is CASSFRLAGGRHTQYF.